This T cell receptor (beta chain) stems from a study of early T cells in non-severe SARS-CoV-2 infection (dated by TCRdb to about 2021). A note on the overall study: Because TCR sequencing was done on bulk RNA from unsorted whole blood, the alpha and beta chains could not be paired.

The paper's findings and limits, for the study overall: Matching against VDJdb was skewed toward anti-spike CD8 responses, likely underestimated virus-specific expansions, and missed private and CD4 specificities.

Libraries were constructed by 5' RACE. The reads were generated on a NextSeq 500. In the TCR library protocol, unique molecular identifiers were attached to individual cDNA molecules to correct for PCR bias and sequencing error. Sequencing covered both TCR alpha and beta chains, and within each sample the abundances of alpha and beta sequences were tightly co-correlated. The paper's data handling went like this. Decombinator V4 was used to annotate the V gene, J gene and CDR3 of the TCR sequences. Expanded TCRs were defined as changing significantly between any two time points under a Poisson model with p below 0.0001. TCR abundances were normalised to the total number of TCRs sequenced per sample and expressed as counts per million. MAIT TCRs were defined by TRAV1-2 paired with TRAJ12, TRAJ20 or TRAJ33, and iNKT TCRs by TRAV10 paired with TRAJ18. VDJdb, accessed 1 November 2021, was searched for CMV, EBV and SARS-CoV-2 annotated TCRs, with TCRs annotated for multiple antigens excluded. The raw public data were reprocessed by TCRdb itself: fastp quality trimming at Q25, MiXCR clonotype calling, in-frame beta chains only. Each record represents a unique CDR3 protein, reported with the most common genes and DNA among its rows. Here the V and J calls rest on TCRdb's processing, not on the authors' analysis. The sample table contains approximately 77,000 distinct CDR3 sequences; only one count was recorded for about 12% of them. The ten largest clones add up to about 3.5% of the sample.

A case-control design nested within a healthcare worker cohort in London, UK, was used, with weekly nasopharyngeal swab PCR tests and blood sampling performed. Healthcare workers were enrolled in the week of the UK lockdown, from 23 to 31 March 2020, and were followed every week for up to about 15 weeks. This clonotype was seen ten or more times. No antigen is known for it. No much larger clonotype is one base removed from it; base qualities were not supplied. CDR3 length: 14 amino acids, cysteine to phenylalanine. The CDR3 DNA has 42 bases and is translated from base 1. Here V drops 5 bases and J drops 4 bases, and the junction holds 0 bases not matched to any gene. From the germline V gene (reference sequence), CDR1 is GTSNPN and CDR2 is SVGIG.

Sequenced: whole blood. Recombination joined TRBV30 with TRBJ2-1; TRBD2 agrees with 15 junctional bases. The TCR was taken from an adult who was a healthcare worker with PCR-confirmed SARS-CoV-2 infection or an uninfected control (not recorded which). The CDR3 reads CAWGLAGGYNEQFF. The DNA sequence is TGTGCCTGGGGACTAGCGGGAGGGTACAATGAGCAGTTCTTC.